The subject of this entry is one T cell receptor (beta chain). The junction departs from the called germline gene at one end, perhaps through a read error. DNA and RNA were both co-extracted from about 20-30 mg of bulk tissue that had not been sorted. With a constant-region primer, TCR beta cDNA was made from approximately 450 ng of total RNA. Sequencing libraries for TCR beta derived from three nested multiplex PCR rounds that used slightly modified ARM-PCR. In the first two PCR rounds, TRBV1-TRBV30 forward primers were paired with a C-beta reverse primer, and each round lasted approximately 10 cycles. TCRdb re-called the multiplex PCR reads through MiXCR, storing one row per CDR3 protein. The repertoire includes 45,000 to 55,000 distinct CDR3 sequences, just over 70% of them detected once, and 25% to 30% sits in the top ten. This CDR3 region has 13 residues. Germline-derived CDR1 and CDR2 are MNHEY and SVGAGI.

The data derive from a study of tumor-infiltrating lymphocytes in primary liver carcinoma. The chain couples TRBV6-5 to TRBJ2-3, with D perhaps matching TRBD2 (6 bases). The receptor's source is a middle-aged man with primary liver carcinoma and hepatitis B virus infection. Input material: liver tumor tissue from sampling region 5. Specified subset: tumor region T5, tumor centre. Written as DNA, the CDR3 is TGTACCAGCAGTAAGACTAGGGCGGATACGCAGTATTTT. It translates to CTSSKTRADTQYF.